This entry concerns a single TCR beta chain. Measured with immunoSEQ multiplex PCR; TCRdb has only the in-frame clones, and not every one. The top ten hold around 0.38% of the sample, which has more than 55,000 clones, around 91% seen once. This sample was included in a study of technical replicates of blood from a few donors. CDR1 is SGHDN, CDR2 FVKESK, per germline. With 3 bases removed from V and 2 bases from J, the gap between germline ends came to 17 bases. CDR3 length: 16 amino acids. This TCR was recovered from a human donor in good health. Sequencing was performed on T cells isolated from PBMCs. This sequence joins TRBV14 and TRBJ2-7; D remains ambiguous. CDR3 in DNA: TGTGCCAGCAGCCATGTGGAGACTCCGTCCCCCTACGAGCAGTACTTC. This encodes CASSHVETPSPYEQYF.